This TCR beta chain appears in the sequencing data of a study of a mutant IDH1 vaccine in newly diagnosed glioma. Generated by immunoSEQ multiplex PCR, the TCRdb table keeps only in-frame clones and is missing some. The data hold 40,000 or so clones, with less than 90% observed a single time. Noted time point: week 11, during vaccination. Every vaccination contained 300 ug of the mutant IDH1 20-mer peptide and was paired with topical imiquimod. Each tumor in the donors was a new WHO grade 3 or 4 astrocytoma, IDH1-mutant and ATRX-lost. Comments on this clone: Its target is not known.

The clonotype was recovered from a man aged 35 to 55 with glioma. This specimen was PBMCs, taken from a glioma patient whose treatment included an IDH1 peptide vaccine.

The CDR3 DNA reads as TGTGCCAGCTCCCCGTCCGACAGGGGCCAAAAACTGTTTTTT. It codes for CASSPSDRGQKLFF. This chain connects TRBV18 to TRBJ1-4; 8 bases line up with TRBD1. Germline V CDR1 and CDR2: KGHSH, LQKENI. V shed 6 bases and J 9 bases; nucleotides not matched to a gene: 9. The CDR3 contains 14 residues.